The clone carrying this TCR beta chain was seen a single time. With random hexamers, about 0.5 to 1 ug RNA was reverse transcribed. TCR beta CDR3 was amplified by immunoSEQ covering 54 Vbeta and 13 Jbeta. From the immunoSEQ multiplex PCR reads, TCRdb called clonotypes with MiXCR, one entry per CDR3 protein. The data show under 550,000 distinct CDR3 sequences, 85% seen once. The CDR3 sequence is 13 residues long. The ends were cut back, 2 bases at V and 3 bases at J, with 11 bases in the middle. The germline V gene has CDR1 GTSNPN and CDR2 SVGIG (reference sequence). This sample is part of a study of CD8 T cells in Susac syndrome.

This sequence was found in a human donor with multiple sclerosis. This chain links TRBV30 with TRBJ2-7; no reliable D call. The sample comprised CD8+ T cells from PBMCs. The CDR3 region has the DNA TGTGCCTGGAGTCTTGACGGACGCTACGAGCAGTACTTC. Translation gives CAWSLDGRYEQYF.